This T cell receptor (beta chain) was retrieved from a study of blood T cell repertoires in COVID-19. Study details: There were acute and convalescent COVID-19 samples, and they came from the United States, Italy and Spain.

Germline V gene sequence: CDR1 SGHRS, CDR2 YFSETQ. The CDR3 is made up of 18 amino acids. Trimming cost V 2 bases and J 0 bases; bases outside gene matches: 12. The protocol was immunoSEQ multiplex PCR, while the TCRdb copy is restricted to in-frame clones and leaves out a portion. Of more than 150,000 clones in the sample, 60% to 80% are singletons; the top ten hold roughly a sixth. Sequenced: PBMCs or T cells enriched from blood (not recorded which). The clonotype was recovered from a woman in her forties or fifties who had recovered from COVID-19. The chain employs TRBV5-1 and TRBJ2-3; 7 nucleotides align to TRBD2. Here the CDR3 reads CASSFPSGSTSSTDTQYF. CDR3 coding DNA: TGCGCCAGCAGCTTCCCTAGCGGATCCACCTCTAGCACAGATACGCAGTATTTT.